The 24 T cell receptor beta chains listed next were all sequenced from one sample in a study of OX40 agonist ivuxolimab in advanced cancers. Method: immunoSEQ multiplex PCR; TCRdb's copy keeps in-frame clones and lacks some. This table holds under 85,000 clones, around nine tenths found once. This sample comprised CD4+ or CD8+ T cells sorted from blood, obtained in a trial of the OX40 agonist ivuxolimab. The source of these receptors is an adult with an advanced solid tumor such as melanoma, head and neck, liver or kidney cancer.

The rearrangement joins TRBV6-6 to TRBJ1-1; D gene ambiguous. V was trimmed by 3 bases and J by 3 bases, leaving 11 bases between them. Germline CDR1 and CDR2: MNHNY and SVGAGI (reference sequence). The CDR3 totals 14 residues. The CDR3 here is CASSYSYGDTEAFF. The CDR3 DNA reads TGTGCCAGCAGTTATTCTTACGGAGACACTGAAGCTTTCTTT.

J is TRBJ1-1 and V is TRBV19; TRBD1 matches 7 bases. Germline trimming cut 3 bases from V and 3 bases from J; bases unmatched to any gene: 7. The CDR3 is 15 amino acids. Germline loops: CDR1 LNHDA, CDR2 SQIVND (reference sequence). This CDR3 reads CASSMGDREYTEAFF. CDR3 bases: TGTGCCAGTAGTATGGGTGACAGGGAGTACACTGAAGCTTTCTTT.

A remark on this clone: In the same sample, other DNA sequences code for this CDR3. V is TRBV7-9 and J is TRBJ1-1; perhaps TRBD1 as D (5 bases). V lost 3 bases and J lost 7, with 15 bases in between. The V gene's germline CDR1 is SEHNR and CDR2 FQNEAQ (reference sequence). This CDR3 region has 14 residues. The CDR3 DNA sequence: TGTGCCAGCAGCTTTAAAGGGACGGGGGGTGAAGCTTTCTTT. Translation: CASSFKGTGGEAFF.

This clone was detected only once. The chain has TRBV5-8 and TRBJ2-1, with TRBD2 matching 8 bases. Losses at the gene ends were 4 bases for V and 5 bases for J; bases not matched to a gene: 11. The germline V gene has CDR1 SGHTS and CDR2 YDEGEE. The CDR3 covers 16 residues. The CDR3 region is CASSRGASGWDNEQFF. DNA for the CDR3: TGTGCCAGCAGCCGAGGGGCTAGCGGGTGGGACAATGAGCAGTTCTTC.

V and J are TRBV28 and TRBJ2-3; D uncertain. The CDR3 totals 13 residues. V was shortened by 6 bases and J by 4 bases, with 11 bases between the two germline ends. In germline, CDR1 is MDHEN, CDR2 SYDVKM. In nucleotides, the CDR3 is TGTGCCAGCAGGGAGAGGAGCGCAGATACGCAGTATTTT. This sequence encodes CASRERSADTQYF.

The rearrangement uses TRBV7-9 and TRBJ2-1; D is unresolved. Trimming cost V 0 bases and J 0 bases, with 6 bases left between them. This CDR3 is 15 amino acids long. Germline CDR1 reads SEHNR; CDR2 reads FQNEAQ (reference sequence). CDR3 in DNA: TGTGCCAGCAGCTTAGCGGGTAGCTCCTACAATGAGCAGTTCTTC. This codes for CASSLAGSSYNEQFF.

V is TRBV6-1 and J is TRBJ2-1; the D is unclear. This CDR3 spans 13 amino acids. V lost 10 bases, J lost 0 bases, and 10 bases lay in between. Germline values: CDR1 MNHNS, CDR2 SASEGT. The CDR3 reads CAIVLGSYNEQFF. CDR3 in DNA: TGTGCCATCGTGCTCGGCTCCTACAATGAGCAGTTCTTC.

V gene TRBV10-2 combines with J gene TRBJ1-2; 7 bases are a match to TRBD1. Looked up from germline, CDR1 is WSHSY and CDR2 is SAAADI. This CDR3 has 13 amino acids. The V gene end was trimmed by 6 bases and the J gene end by 8 bases; junction bases not matched to a gene: 9. Written as DNA, the CDR3 is TGCGCCAGCAGCTCCGACAGGGAGAGAGGCTACACCTTC. Translation: CASSSDRERGYTF.

The chain is built from TRBV13 and TRBJ1-6; D remains ambiguous. The CDR3 covers 17 residues. The V gene lost 1 base and the J gene lost 5 bases, with 15 bases spanning the gap. Germline lookup yields CDR1 PRHDT and CDR2 FYEKMQ (reference sequence). This CDR3 reads CASSLVRSLTHNSPLHF. In DNA form, the CDR3 reads TGTGCCAGCAGCTTAGTCCGCAGTCTGACTCATAATTCACCCCTCCACTTT.

This clone was found once. CDR3 nucleotides: TGCGCCAGCAGTGAGTCGGGACACAGGAATCAGCCCCAGCATTTT. It is translated as CASSESGHRNQPQHF. This chain joins TRBV10-2 and TRBJ1-5, with a tentative D call TRBD1 (6 bases). Germline V gene data show CDR1 as WSHSY and CDR2 as SAAADI. This CDR3 contains 15 residues. V shed 0 bases and J shed 4 bases, with 10 bases lying between them.

This chain connects TRBV5-6 to TRBJ2-1, with unresolved D. CDR3 length equals 13 residues. Per germline, CDR1 SGHDT and CDR2 YYEEEE. Deletions cut 3 bases from V and 13 bases from J, with 17 bases between. The CDR3 is CASSSYGVLLQFF. CDR3 nucleotides: TGTGCCAGCAGCTCGTATGGAGTACTTCTACAGTTCTTC.

Regarding this clone: An end of the junction differs from the germline gene, which may be a read error. The chain carries TRBV28 and TRBJ1-2, with 7 positions matching TRBD1. The germline V gene encodes CDR1 MDHEN and CDR2 SYDVKM. CDR3 length equals 15 residues. Here the CDR3 DNA reads TGTGCCAGCAGATTATACGACAGGGACGTGTATGGCTACACCTTC. This sequence encodes CASRLYDRDVYGYTF.

The rearrangement uses TRBV19 and TRBJ2-7, with 9 bases that match TRBD2. With 4 bases clipped from V and 4 bases from J, the junction kept 11 bases outside the gene matches. CDR3 length equals 16 residues. The V gene's germline CDR1 is LNHDA and CDR2 SQIVND (reference sequence). CDR3 in DNA: TGTGCCAGTAGTACGCTAGCGGGAACACGGCTTTACGAGCAGTACTTC. It translates to CASSTLAGTRLYEQYF.

The chain employs TRBV7-2 and TRBJ2-7; perhaps TRBD1 as D (6 bases). Trimming cost V 6 bases and J 4 bases, with 13 bases left between them. The CDR3 is 13 residues long. Germline CDR1 and CDR2: SGHTA and FQGNSA. As DNA, the CDR3 is TGTGCCAGCAGGATAGGGGGACGGTACGAGCAGTACTTC. The encoded protein is CASRIGGRYEQYF.

The chain carries TRBV7-2 and TRBJ2-5; D is possibly TRBD2 (6 bases). Trimming took off 4 bases at V and 9 bases at J, with 12 bases between the two ends. Looked up from germline, CDR1 is SGHTA and CDR2 is FQGNSA. The CDR3 is 12 residues long. The CDR3 coding sequence is TGTGCCAGCAGCTCACCCGGGAGACCCCAGTACTTC. It encodes CASSSPGRPQYF.

This sequence joins TRBV21-1 and TRBJ2-4; the D call in the table, TRBD2, was not verified against the DNA. TRBV21-1 is recorded as a pseudogene. The CDR3 length is 15 residues. CDR3 loop: CASSKLTERALIQYF. CDR3 DNA sequence: TGTGCCAGCAGCAAGCTCACAGAGAGGGCGCTCATTCAGTACTTC.

This sequence joins TRBV2 and TRBJ2-3; TRBD2 matches 9 bases. The V gene's germline CDR1 is SNHLY and CDR2 FYNNEI. The CDR3 has 13 residues. The V gene end was trimmed by 6 bases and the J gene end by 9 bases; junction bases not matched to a gene: 7. The CDR3 region is CASRQGLAQTQYF. The CDR3, as DNA: TGTGCCAGCAGACAGGGACTAGCCCAGACGCAGTATTTT. Filled out from reference TRBV2 and TRBJ2-3, the complete variable domain reads EPEVTQTPSHQVTQMGQEVILRCVPISNHLYFYWYRQILGQKVEFLVSFYNNEISEKSEIFDDQFSVERPDGSNFTLKIRSTKLEDSAMYFCASRQGLAQTQYFGPGTRLTVL.

The chain couples TRBV6-5 to TRBJ1-4; 9 bases agree with TRBD1. This CDR3 region has 13 residues. From germline, CDR1 is MNHEY and CDR2 SVGAGI. V shed 6 bases and J 8 bases; nucleotides not matched to a gene: 4. As DNA, the CDR3 is TGTGCCAGCAGACAGGGGGCTCGGGAAAAACTGTTTTTT. As protein: CASRQGAREKLFF.

The chain is built from TRBV7-3 and TRBJ1-3; D perhaps matches TRBD1 (6 bases). This CDR3 comprises 16 residues. Trimming pared 2 bases from V and 0 bases from J, leaving 11 bases between. The germline V gene encodes CDR1 SGHTA and CDR2 FQGTGA. The CDR3 bases are TGTGCCAGCAGCTTAGGAGGGGGGCTCTCTGGAAACACCATATATTTT. It specifies CASSLGGGLSGNTIYF.

The J gene is TRBJ1-1, the V gene TRBV7-6; TRBD1 aligns across 7 bases. Trimming removed 4 bases from V and 1 base from J; junction bases left unmatched: 6. Germline values: CDR1 SGHVS, CDR2 FNYEAQ. The CDR3 has 15 amino acids. This chain's CDR3 is CASSSTGEGNTEAFF. CDR3 DNA sequence: TGTGCCAGCAGCTCAACAGGGGAGGGGAACACTGAAGCTTTCTTT.

This chain connects TRBV7-2 to TRBJ2-1, with TRBD1 matching over 7 bases. Germline CDR1 and CDR2: SGHTA and FQGNSA. With 2 bases clipped from V and 10 bases from J, the junction kept 11 bases outside the gene matches. The CDR3 is 15 amino acids. For the CDR3, the DNA is TGTGCCAGCAGCTTAATAGGGGGCGCAGATAGCGAGCAGTTCTTC. Its translation is CASSLIGGADSEQFF. Full variable domain (missing parts from reference TRBV7-2 and TRBJ2-1): GAGVSQSPSNKVTEKGKDVELRCDPISGHTALYWYRQSLGQGLEFLIYFQGNSAPDKSGLPSDRFSAERTGGSVSTLTIQRTQQEDSAVYLCASSLIGGADSEQFFGPGTRLTVL.

V usage is TRBV28 and J usage is TRBJ1-1, with 9 nucleotides matching TRBD1. The V gene's germline CDR1 is MDHEN and CDR2 SYDVKM. The CDR3 is made up of 13 amino acids. V shed 5 bases and J 5 bases; nucleotides not matched to a gene: 3. Here the CDR3 reads CASSETGGTEAFF. CDR3 bases: TGTGCCAGCAGTGAGACAGGGGGGACTGAAGCTTTCTTT.

This chain uses TRBV6-1 with TRBJ1-5, with 7 bases fitting TRBD1. This CDR3 spans 14 amino acids. Germline V lookup: CDR1 MNHNS, CDR2 SASEGT. Losses at the gene ends were 2 bases for V and 6 bases for J; bases not matched to a gene: 4. This CDR3 is CASSETGVVQPQHF. In DNA form, the CDR3 reads TGTGCCAGCAGTGAAACAGGGGTGGTTCAGCCCCAGCATTTT.

The chain recombines TRBV27 with TRBJ2-6; TRBD1 matches 9 bases. Germline loops: CDR1 MNHEY, CDR2 SMNVEV (reference sequence). This CDR3 has 17 amino acids. With V trimmed by 6 bases and J by 2 bases, 8 bases remained unmatched. Here the CDR3 DNA reads TGTGCCAGCAGACGGACAGGGGATTGGGCTGGGGCCAACGTCCTGACTTTC. Amino acid sequence: CASRRTGDWAGANVLTF. Combining the CDR3 with reference TRBV27 and TRBJ2-6 gives the whole variable domain EAQVTQNPRYLITVTGKKLTVTCSQNMNHEYMSWYRQDPGLGLRQIYYSMNVEVTDKGDVPEGYKVSRKEKRNFPLILESPSPNQTSLYFCASRRTGDWAGANVLTFGAGSRLTVL.